One and the same sample provided the 9 T cell receptor beta chains below, sequenced in a study of T cell responses to AZD1222 COVID-19 vaccine. Generated by immunoSEQ multiplex PCR, the TCRdb table keeps only in-frame clones and is missing some. The sample yields about 150,000 clones, 85% to 90% seen once. Sequenced here: peripheral blood, sampled 28 days after the second AZD1222 dose. The receptors here all came from an adult who received the AZD1222 COVID-19 vaccine.

The DNA of the CDR3 is TGTGCCAGCAGCCCTGGGGGGACAATGAACACTGAAGCTTTCTTT. Translated: CASSPGGTMNTEAFF. J is TRBJ1-1 and V is TRBV28, with a possible D match to TRBD1 (6 bases). This CDR3 has 15 residues. V lost 6 bases and J 0 bases, leaving 14 bases between the germline ends. In germline, CDR1 is MDHEN, CDR2 SYDVKM.

This clone is labeled medium-sized. This rearrangement joins TRBV5-1 to TRBJ2-7; TRBD1 is a possible D gene (5 bases). The germline V gene encodes CDR1 SGHRS and CDR2 YFSETQ. V was shortened by 0 bases and J by 5 bases, with 9 bases between the two germline ends. The CDR3 spans 13 residues. The CDR3 reads CASSLAGINEQYF. As DNA, the CDR3 is TGCGCCAGCAGCTTGGCAGGGATCAACGAGCAGTACTTC.

The gene calls are TRBV5-4 and TRBJ2-1; D is unclear. The germline gives CDR1 SGHNT, CDR2 YYREEE (reference sequence). The CDR3 is 16 amino acids. Trimming pared 4 bases from V and 7 bases from J, leaving 21 bases between. The CDR3 bases are TGTGCCAGCAGCCAGGACCCCCCAACCGCCACGAATGAGCAGTTCTTC. Translated: CASSQDPPTATNEQFF.

The V call is TRBV6-2 or TRBV6-3, the J call TRBJ2-7; 10 nucleotides match TRBD2. The V and J ends lost 5 bases and 4 bases, in that order; junction bases with no gene match: 8. Germline loops: CDR1 MNHEY, CDR2 SVGEGT. There are 15 residues in the CDR3. The CDR3 region is CASSTIAGGGYEQYF. The CDR3 nucleotides read TGTGCCAGCAGTACAATAGCGGGAGGAGGGTACGAGCAGTACTTC.

The chain joins TRBV29-1 to TRBJ2-1; D possibly corresponds to TRBD2 (6 bases). Germline-derived CDR1 and CDR2 are SQVTM and ANQGSEA. The CDR3 extends over 13 amino acids. Trimming cost V 4 bases and J 7 bases, with 14 bases left between them. The CDR3: CSVAGVGGNEQFF. The CDR3 nucleotides read TGCAGCGTTGCGGGGGTTGGTGGGAATGAGCAGTTCTTC.

This clone was seen a few times. CDR3: CSVTEEGTEAFF. CDR3 DNA: TGCAGCGTCACAGAGGAGGGCACTGAAGCTTTCTTT. The rearrangement uses TRBV29-1 and TRBJ1-1; D not certain. The length of the CDR3 is 12 residues. Germline assignment: CDR1 SQVTM and CDR2 ANQGSEA. Trimming removed 6 bases from V and 4 bases from J, with 12 bases in between.

V is TRBV6-5 and J is TRBJ1-5; unclear D gene. CDR1 and CDR2 from the germline V gene are MNHEY and SVGAGI. The CDR3 totals 15 residues. Trimming removed 0 bases at V and 4 bases at J, with 10 bases between. The CDR3 DNA reads TGTGCCAGCAGTTACTCGACGGCACTTAATCAGCCCCAGCATTTT. Amino acids: CASSYSTALNQPQHF.

The chain employs TRBV30 and TRBJ2-3, with D maybe TRBD2 (5 bases). V gave up 2 bases and J gave up 8 bases, with 14 bases separating them. In germline, CDR1 is GTSNPN, CDR2 SVGIG (reference sequence). The CDR3 is 13 amino acids. CDR3 nucleotides: TGTGCCTGGAGTCTGGGAGCACTAGGTACGCAGTATTTT. Its translation is CAWSLGALGTQYF.

V and J are TRBV6-5 and TRBJ2-3; D perhaps matches TRBD2 (7 bases). Germline V gives CDR1 MNHEY, CDR2 SVGAGI. V was shortened by 7 bases and J by 6 bases, with 20 bases between the two germline ends. The CDR3 spans 15 residues. The CDR3 region has the DNA TGTGCCAGCATCTTGGGGGGGGCGAGGAAGGATACGCAGTATTTT. It encodes CASILGGARKDTQYF.